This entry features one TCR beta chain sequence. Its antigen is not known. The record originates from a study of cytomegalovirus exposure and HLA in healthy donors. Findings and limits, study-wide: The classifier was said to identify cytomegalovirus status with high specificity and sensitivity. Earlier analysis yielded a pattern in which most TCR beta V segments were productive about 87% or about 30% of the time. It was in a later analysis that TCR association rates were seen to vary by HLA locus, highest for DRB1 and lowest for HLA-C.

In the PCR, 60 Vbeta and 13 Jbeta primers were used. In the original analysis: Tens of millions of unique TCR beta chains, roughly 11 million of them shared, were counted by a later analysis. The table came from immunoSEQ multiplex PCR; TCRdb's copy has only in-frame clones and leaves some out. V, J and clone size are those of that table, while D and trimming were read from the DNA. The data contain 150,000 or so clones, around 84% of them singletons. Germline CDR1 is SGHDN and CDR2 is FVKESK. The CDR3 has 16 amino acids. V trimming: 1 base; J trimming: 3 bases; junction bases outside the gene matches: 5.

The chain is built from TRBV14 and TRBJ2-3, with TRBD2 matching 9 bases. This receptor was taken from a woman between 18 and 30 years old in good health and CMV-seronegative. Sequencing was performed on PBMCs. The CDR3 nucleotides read TGTGCCAGCAGCCAAGTAGCGGGGGTAAGAACAGATACGCAGTATTTT. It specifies CASSQVAGVRTDTQYF.